The 26 T cell receptor beta chains listed next were all sequenced from one sample in a study of T cells after yellow fever vaccination (dated by TCRdb to about 2019). Reading the label with the study, this specimen's treatment or condition is: live attenuated yellow fever vaccine strain. The library was produced with 5' RACE. TCRdb records Illumina NovaSeq 6000 as the sequencer. TCRdb redid the processing of the public reads, applying fastp at Q25 and MiXCR, and retained in-frame beta chains. CDR3 protein duplicates are merged, each entry listing the most common genes and DNA. In this sample the table shows approximately 250,000 distinct CDR3 sequences, approximately 3.5% of which occur a single time. About 20% of the sample comes from the top ten. Material: PBMCs, obtained 15 days after the yellow fever booster vaccination. The receptors here all came from a man younger than 30 who received the YFV17D yellow fever vaccine.

This clonotype appeared many times. The V call is TRBV7-2, the J call TRBJ1-2, with 7 bases aligning to TRBD1. Germline V gene sequence: CDR1 SGHTA, CDR2 FQGNSA. The CDR3 spans 15 residues. The trim removed 5 bases at V and 5 bases at J, leaving 11 bases unmatched. The CDR3 reads CASSPRAAGGYGYTF. CDR3 sequence (DNA): TGTGCCAGCAGCCCACGGGCGGCAGGGGGGTATGGCTACACCTTC.

This clonotype came up many times. This sequence joins TRBV24-1 and TRBJ2-1; 8 bases match TRBD1. This CDR3 is built from 15 residues. The germline gives CDR1 KGHDR, CDR2 SFDVKD. The trim removed 0 bases at V and 9 bases at J, leaving 6 bases unmatched. The CDR3 here is CATSDLAGGNFEQFF. Written as DNA, the CDR3 is TGTGCCACCAGTGATTTGGCAGGGGGCAATTTTGAGCAGTTCTTC.

In its sample, this clonotype was seen many times. The chain has TRBV7-7 and TRBJ2-2; D is possibly TRBD2 (5 bases). Looked up from germline, CDR1 is SSHAT and CDR2 is FNYEAQ (reference sequence). The germline V and J ends were trimmed by 0 bases and 6 bases, with 5 bases remaining between them. The CDR3 consists of 13 residues. CDR3 residues: CASSLAAAGELFF. In DNA form, the CDR3 reads TGTGCCAGCAGCTTAGCAGCGGCCGGGGAGCTGTTTTTT.

This clonotype was seen at least ten times. The chain carries TRBV12-3 or TRBV12-4 and TRBJ2-5, with a weak D call TRBD1 (7 bases). Trimming pared 3 bases from V and 2 bases from J, leaving 13 bases between. CDR3 length equals 15 residues. CDR3 protein: CASSLGRGRQETQYF. CDR3 coding DNA: TGTGCCAGCAGTTTGGGCAGGGGGAGGCAAGAGACCCAGTACTTC.

This clonotype has at least ten counts. The gene calls are TRBV10-2 and TRBJ2-7, with a weak D call TRBD2 (5 bases). V was clipped by 3 bases and J by 12 bases, with 24 bases between them. Germline-derived CDR1 and CDR2 are WSHSY and SAAADI. The CDR3 runs 15 residues. Here the CDR3 reads CASSDFKASAREGYF. The CDR3 DNA reads TGCGCCAGCAGTGATTTCAAGGCGTCAGCCAGAGAGGGGTACTTC.

This clonotype showed up many times. V usage is TRBV24-1 and J usage is TRBJ2-7; D uncertain. The V gene's germline CDR1 is KGHDR and CDR2 SFDVKD. The CDR3 contains 13 residues. The V end lost 7 bases, the J end lost 0 bases, and 9 bases lay between the germline ends. CDR3 nucleotide sequence: TGTGCCACCAGGAGGACGAGCTCCTACGAGCAGTACGTC. Amino acids: CATRRTSSYEQYV.

This clonotype was counted many times. The genes are TRBV28 and TRBJ1-5; weak D call: TRBD1 (5 bases). V lost 4 bases to trimming and J lost 4 bases, with 14 bases between them. The germline V gene encodes CDR1 MDHEN and CDR2 SYDVKM. The CDR3 runs 15 residues. The chain's CDR3 is CASSSADRINQPQHF. In nucleotides, the CDR3 is TGTGCCAGCAGTTCGGCAGACAGAATTAATCAGCCCCAGCATTTT.

The sample holds many counts of this clonotype. The rearrangement joins TRBV10-3 to TRBJ2-7, with TRBD2 identical over 11 bases. V trimming: 6 bases; J trimming: 2 bases; junction bases outside the gene matches: 9. Germline V gene sequence: CDR1 ENHRY, CDR2 SYGVKD. The CDR3 totals 16 residues. CDR3 in amino acids: CAISQRSSGGAYEQYF. The CDR3 bases are TGTGCCATCAGCCAGCGGAGTAGCGGGGGGGCCTACGAGCAGTACTTC.

This clonotype was detected a few times. The chain has TRBV5-1 and TRBJ1-6, with D perhaps matching TRBD1 (6 bases). This CDR3 region has 14 residues. Per the germline V gene, CDR1 is SGHRS and CDR2 is YFSETQ. Trimming stripped 2 bases from V and 7 bases from J, with 10 bases between. The CDR3 nucleotides read TGCGCCAGCAGCTTATCAGGGGAAAATTCACCCCTCCACTTT. It is translated as CASSLSGENSPLHF.

This clonotype was observed many times. One end of the junction fails to match germline, which may point to a read error. The gene calls are TRBV5-1 and TRBJ2-2; 7 bases map to TRBD1. In germline, CDR1 is SGHRS, CDR2 YFSETQ. This CDR3 contains 14 residues. CDR3 amino acids: CASRLDRIQGELFF. In DNA form, the CDR3 reads TGCGCCAGCAGATTGGACAGGATTCAAGGGGAGCTGTTTTTT. Combining the CDR3 with reference TRBV5-1 and TRBJ2-2 gives the whole variable domain KAGVTQTPRYLIKTRGQQVTLSCSPISGHRSVSWYQQTPGQGLQFLFEYFSETQRNKGNFPGRFSGRQFSNSRSEMNVSTLELGDSALYLCASRLDRIQGELFFGEGSRLTVL.

This clonotype was detected ten times or more. This chain joins TRBV6-5 and TRBJ2-2; D unresolved. This CDR3 spans 15 amino acids. Trimming took 0 bases from V and 7 from J, leaving 12 bases between them. Germline CDR1 is MNHEY and CDR2 is SVGAGI. In nucleotides, the CDR3 is TGTGCCAGCAGTTACTCTACTGCTTTTTTCGGGGAGCTGTTTTTT. Translated: CASSYSTAFFGELFF.

This clonotype was observed at least ten times. The rearrangement joins TRBV12-3 or TRBV12-4 to TRBJ1-1, with TRBD1 matching over 7 bases. V lost 6 bases and J lost 4; bases outside the gene matches: 5. This CDR3 is 13 amino acids long. The CDR3 sequence: CASSQGVATEAFF. CDR3 coding DNA: TGTGCCAGCAGCCAGGGGGTTGCCACTGAAGCTTTCTTT.

The sample holds many counts of this clonotype. J is TRBJ2-7 and V is TRBV12-3 or TRBV12-4; TRBD2 matches 9 bases. V was pared by 4 bases and J by 1 base, with 2 bases of the junction left unmatched. The CDR3 is 14 residues long. In DNA form, the CDR3 reads TGTGCCAGCAGTTGGACTAGCGCGTCCTACGAGCAGTACTTC. Protein: CASSWTSASYEQYF.

This clonotype occurred once. This sequence joins TRBV24-1 and TRBJ2-1, with D possibly TRBD1 on 5 matching bases. Trimming stripped 5 bases from V and 3 bases from J, with 13 bases between. CDR3 length: 15 residues. Germline CDR1 and CDR2: KGHDR and SFDVKD. The DNA for the CDR3 is TGTGCCACCAGTGGGGCTCGAGACAGCTACAATGAGCAGTTCTTC. It is translated as CATSGARDSYNEQFF.

This clonotype came up many times. J is TRBJ1-1 and V is TRBV20-1; 8 nucleotides agree with TRBD1. The CDR3 spans 12 residues. V lost 3 bases, J lost 7 bases, and 4 bases stayed unmatched. From germline, CDR1 is DFQATT and CDR2 SNEGSKA (reference sequence). Written as DNA, the CDR3 is TGCAGTGCTAGCAGGGGGCGCGGTGAAGCTTTCTTT. Protein sequence: CSASRGRGEAFF.

The table lists this clonotype with many counts. This chain uses TRBV5-6 with TRBJ2-7; 15 bases line up with TRBD2. The CDR3 runs to 24 residues. Germline CDR1 is SGHDT and CDR2 is YYEEEE. V shed 2 bases, J shed 0 bases, and the junction held 24 bases outside the gene matches. The CDR3 DNA reads TGTGCCAGCAGCTTCGCCGTGTCGGGACTAGCGGGGGGTAAGCCGACTTCAAGCTCCTACGAGCAGTACGTC. Translating gives CASSFAVSGLAGGKPTSSSYEQYV.

This clonotype was detected many times. The junction differs from germline at one of its ends, possibly a read error. This rearrangement joins TRBV7-2 to TRBJ2-3; D is ambiguous. The CDR3 contains 13 residues. Germline CDR1 and CDR2: SGHTA and FQGNSA. The DNA for the CDR3 is TGTGCCAGCAGCTCCATTGGGTGGGTTGAGGTTAATTTT. This sequence encodes CASSSIGWVEVNF.

This clonotype was observed at least ten times. The rearrangement links TRBV4-2 to TRBJ1-5; tentatively, D is TRBD1 (6 bases). The CDR3 is 15 residues long. The ends were cut back, 0 bases at V and 7 bases at J, with 13 bases in the middle. Germline assignment: CDR1 LGHNA and CDR2 YNFKEQ. The CDR3 DNA reads as TGTGCCAGCAGCCAAGATCACAGGGCCGGGCAGCCCCAGCATTTT. It yields the protein CASSQDHRAGQPQHF.

The table lists this clonotype with a few counts. The rearrangement links TRBV18 to TRBJ1-6; D remains unclear. V was cut by 3 bases and J by 6 bases, with 18 bases left in between. CDR3 size: 17 residues. Germline values: CDR1 KGHSH, CDR2 LQKENI. CDR3 sequence: CASSPADGVNGNSPLHF. The CDR3 DNA sequence: TGTGCCAGCTCACCTGCGGACGGTGTGAATGGTAATTCACCCCTCCACTTT.

This clonotype was picked up many times. This chain links TRBV27 with TRBJ2-6; the D gene is possibly TRBD2 (5 bases). V was trimmed by 4 bases and J by 3 bases, leaving 19 bases between them. From germline, CDR1 is MNHEY and CDR2 SMNVEV (reference sequence). This CDR3 is built from 18 residues. Here the CDR3 reads CASSSPRVGGHGANVLTF. The CDR3 DNA follows: TGTGCCAGCAGTTCGCCCCGCGTTGGCGGGCATGGGGCCAACGTCCTGACTTTC.

Many counts were recorded for this clonotype. The rearrangement links TRBV12-3 or TRBV12-4 to TRBJ2-7, with D unclear. Trimming cost V 3 bases and J 2 bases, with 8 bases left between them. The CDR3 is 13 amino acids. The chain's CDR3 is CASSLGHPYEQYF. The CDR3 nucleotides read TGTGCCAGCAGTTTGGGCCACCCCTACGAGCAGTACTTC.

This clonotype appeared many times. The chain recombines TRBV5-1 with TRBJ2-2; unclear D gene. V gave up 1 base and J gave up 5 bases, with 12 bases separating them. The CDR3 loop spans 15 amino acids. Per germline, CDR1 SGHRS and CDR2 YFSETQ. CDR3 DNA sequence: TGCGCCAGCAGCTTGTTTGGCAGTGGGACCGGGGAGCTGTTTTTT. It encodes CASSLFGSGTGELFF.

This clonotype was picked up many times. The rearrangement links TRBV6-2 or TRBV6-3 to TRBJ2-7; 7 nucleotides line up with TRBD1. The CDR3 consists of 13 residues. V was pared by 6 bases and J by 3 bases, with 5 bases of the junction left unmatched. Germline loops: CDR1 MNHEY, CDR2 SVGEGT. CDR3 sequence reads: CASRHDRDYEQYF. DNA of the CDR3: TGTGCCAGCAGACACGACAGGGACTACGAGCAGTACTTC.

This clonotype came up many times. The CDR3 nucleotides are TGTGCCACCAGCAGAGAACCTGGGGCCAACGTCCTGACTTTC. It is translated as CATSREPGANVLTF. The rearrangement uses TRBV15 and TRBJ2-6; the D is unclear. V gave up 0 bases and J gave up 2 bases, with 2 bases separating them. Germline CDR1 LNHNV, CDR2 YYDKDF (reference sequence). CDR3 length equals 14 residues.

At least ten counts were recorded for this clonotype. The J gene is TRBJ1-1, the V gene TRBV20-1; possible D gene TRBD1, 5 bases. V was trimmed by 6 bases and J by 3 bases, leaving 17 bases between them. The CDR3 is 14 residues long. Germline CDR1 DFQATT, CDR2 SNEGSKA (reference sequence). The DNA for the CDR3 is TGCAGTGCCCCGACAGAGGGAGGCGACACTGAAGCTTTCTTT. This codes for CSAPTEGGDTEAFF.

The sample holds many counts of this clonotype. The chain carries TRBV28 and TRBJ2-7, with a tentative D call TRBD1 (5 bases). The CDR3 sequence is 13 residues long. V was shortened by 5 bases and J by 7 bases, with 15 bases between the two germline ends. Germline V gene lookup returns CDR1 MDHEN and CDR2 SYDVKM. The CDR3 bases are TGTGCCAGCAGTCCCGGACACCTTTGGGAGCAGTACGTC. As protein: CASSPGHLWEQYV.